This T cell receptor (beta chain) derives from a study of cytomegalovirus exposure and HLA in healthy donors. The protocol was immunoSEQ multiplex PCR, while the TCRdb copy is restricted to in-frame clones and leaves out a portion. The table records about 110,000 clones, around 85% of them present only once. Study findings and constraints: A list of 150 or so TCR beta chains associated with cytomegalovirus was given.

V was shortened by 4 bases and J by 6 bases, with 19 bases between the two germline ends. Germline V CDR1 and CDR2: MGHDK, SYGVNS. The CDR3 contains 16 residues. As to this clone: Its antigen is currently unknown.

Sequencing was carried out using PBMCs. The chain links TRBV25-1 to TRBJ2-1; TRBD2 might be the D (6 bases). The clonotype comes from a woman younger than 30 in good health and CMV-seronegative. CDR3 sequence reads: CASSARGDLGPNEQFF. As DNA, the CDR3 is TGTGCCAGCAGTGCCCGAGGGGACTTGGGGCCCAATGAGCAGTTCTTC.